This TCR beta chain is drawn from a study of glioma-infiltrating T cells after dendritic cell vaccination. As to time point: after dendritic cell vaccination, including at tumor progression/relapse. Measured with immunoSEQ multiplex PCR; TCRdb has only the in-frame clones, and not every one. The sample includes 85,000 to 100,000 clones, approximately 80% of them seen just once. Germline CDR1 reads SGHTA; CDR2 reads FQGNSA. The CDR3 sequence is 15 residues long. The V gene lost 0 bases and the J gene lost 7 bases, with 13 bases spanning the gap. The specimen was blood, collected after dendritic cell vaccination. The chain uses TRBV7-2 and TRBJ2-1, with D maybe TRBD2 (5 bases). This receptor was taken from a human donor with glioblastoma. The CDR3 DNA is TGTGCCAGCAGCTTAGCTGAGGGCCGATGGAATGAGCAGTTCTTC. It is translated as CASSLAEGRWNEQFF.